A single sample is the source of the 14 T cell receptor beta chains below, sequenced in a study of cytomegalovirus exposure and HLA in healthy donors. 60 Vbeta and 13 Jbeta primers were used in PCR. Repertoires were generated with immunoSEQ multiplex PCR, while TCRdb's copy carries only in-frame clones and drops some. The profile covers roughly 100,000 clones, with 69% appearing a single time and approximately 3% taken by the ten largest. Material: PBMCs. These TCRs come from a man aged 30-40 years in good health and CMV-seronegative.

The chain joins TRBV7-3 to TRBJ2-5; the match to TRBD1 covers 10 bases. CDR3 length: 13 amino acids. Per germline, CDR1 SGHTA and CDR2 FQGTGA. With 5 bases clipped from V and 5 bases from J, the junction kept 2 bases outside the gene matches. CDR3 sequence: CASSKDRGETQYF. The CDR3, as DNA: TGTGCCAGCAGCAAGGACAGGGGGGAGACCCAGTACTTC.

This chain joins TRBV19 and TRBJ1-5; D might be TRBD1 (5 bases). Germline V gene data show CDR1 as LNHDA and CDR2 as SQIVND (reference sequence). The ends were cut back, 2 bases at V and 1 base at J, with 9 bases in the middle. The CDR3 sequence is 15 residues long. The CDR3 nucleotides read TGTGCCAGTAGTATACGGGGGGTAAGCAATCAGCCCCAGCATTTT. This codes for CASSIRGVSNQPQHF. Drawing the rest from reference TRBV19 and TRBJ1-5, the complete variable domain is DGGITQSPKYLFRKEGQNVTLSCEQNLNHDAMYWYRQDPGQGLRLIYYSQIVNDFQKGDIAEGYSVSREKKESFPLTVTSAQKNPTAFYLCASSIRGVSNQPQHFGDGTRLSIL.

V is TRBV28 and J is TRBJ1-1; 7 bases fit TRBD1. Losses at the gene ends were 6 bases for V and 1 base for J; bases not matched to a gene: 8. There are 15 residues in the CDR3. CDR1 and CDR2 (germline): MDHEN, SYDVKM. Here the CDR3 DNA reads TGTGCCAGCAGCAACCCAGACAGGGCGAACACTGAAGCTTTCTTT. It translates to CASSNPDRANTEAFF.

There are a few counts of this clone. This rearrangement joins TRBV28 to TRBJ1-5; tentative D call: TRBD1 (5 bases). V lost 6 bases to trimming and J lost 2 bases, with 17 bases between them. The germline gives CDR1 MDHEN, CDR2 SYDVKM. The CDR3 extends over 16 amino acids. CDR3 coding DNA: TGTGCCAGCAGCCGGGGGAAAGTTCAGGGCAATCAGCCCCAGCATTTT. Translated, it gives CASSRGKVQGNQPQHF.

The V and J genes are TRBV30 and TRBJ2-1; D is unresolved. This CDR3 has 15 amino acids. Germline loops: CDR1 GTSNPN, CDR2 SVGIG (reference sequence). V lost 2 bases to trimming and J lost 3 bases, with 14 bases between them. In DNA form, the CDR3 reads TGTGCCTGGAGTTCGGGTGCGGTACTCTACAATGAGCAGTTCTTC. Translated, it gives CAWSSGAVLYNEQFF.

The rearrangement joins TRBV11-3 to TRBJ1-3; D call uncertain. The CDR3 runs 15 residues. Per the germline V gene, CDR1 is SGHNT and CDR2 is YENEEA. Trimming pared 2 bases from V and 0 bases from J, leaving 8 bases between. This CDR3 reads CASSLYGSSGNTIYF. The CDR3 coding sequence is TGTGCCAGCAGCTTATACGGGAGCTCTGGAAACACCATATATTTT.

This clone was seen a handful of times. The chain carries TRBV7-9 and TRBJ2-6, with a possible D match to TRBD2 (5 bases). CDR3 size: 15 residues. V gave up 4 bases and J gave up 0 bases, with 7 bases separating them. Germline assignment: CDR1 SEHNR and CDR2 FQNEAQ (reference sequence). Here the CDR3 DNA reads TGTGCCAGCAGCTCCCGGGGCTCTGGGGCCAACGTCCTGACTTTC. Translated: CASSSRGSGANVLTF. The full variable domain, in which reference TRBV7-9 and TRBJ2-6 provide the parts outside the CDR3, is DTGVSQNPRHKITKRGQNVTFRCDPISEHNRLYWYRQTLGQGPEFLTYFQNEAQLEKSRLLSDRFSAERPKGSFSTLEIQRTEQGDSAMYLCASSSRGSGANVLTFGAGSRLTVL.

This clone was counted a few times. The chain carries TRBV11-3 and TRBJ1-1; tentatively, D is TRBD1 (5 bases). Trimming took off 5 bases at V and 8 bases at J, with 15 bases between the two ends. Looked up from germline, CDR1 is SGHNT and CDR2 is YENEEA. This CDR3 spans 13 amino acids. The CDR3 here is CASSASQGMEAFF. The CDR3 coding sequence is TGTGCCAGCAGCGCAAGCCAGGGTATGGAAGCTTTCTTT. The entire variable domain, with the rest obtained from reference TRBV11-3 and TRBJ1-1, is as follows: EAGVVQSPRYKIIEKKQPVAFWCNPISGHNTLYWYLQNLGQGPELLIRYENEEAVDDSQLPKDRFSAERLKGVDSTLKIQPAELGDSAVYLCASSASQGMEAFFGQGTRLTVV.

V gene TRBV4-3 combines with J gene TRBJ1-3; 7 nucleotides agree with TRBD1. Trimming took 3 bases from V and 2 from J; bases not matched to a gene: 10. The CDR3 is made up of 17 amino acids. Germline CDR1 reads LGHNA; CDR2 reads YSLEER. The CDR3 loop reads CASSHRQGGGAGNTIYF. The CDR3 bases are TGCGCCAGCAGCCACAGACAGGGAGGAGGCGCTGGAAACACCATATATTTT.

The rearrangement joins TRBV7-9 to TRBJ2-7, with D hard to call. There are 13 residues in the CDR3. Trimming stripped 7 bases from V and 6 bases from J, with 16 bases between. Looked up from germline, CDR1 is SEHNR and CDR2 is FQNEAQ (reference sequence). CDR3 nucleotides: TGTGCCAGCACCCCGAAATCGATGGCCGAGCAGTACTTC. This codes for CASTPKSMAEQYF.

The genes are TRBV4-2 and TRBJ2-7, with TRBD2 identical over 7 bases. The germline V gene has CDR1 LGHNA and CDR2 YNFKEQ. This CDR3 region has 15 residues. V lost 1 base and J lost 6; bases outside the gene matches: 9. The CDR3 DNA is TGTGCCAGCAGCCAAGGGGGAACGGGAGGAGGCGAGCAGTACTTC. Encoded protein: CASSQGGTGGGEQYF.

This clone showed up just once. The chain carries TRBV4-1 and TRBJ2-1, with a weak D call TRBD2 (6 bases). V lost 2 bases and J lost 5, with 19 bases in between. CDR3 length: 17 residues. Germline V gene sequence: CDR1 MGHRA, CDR2 YSYEKL. CDR3 sequence (DNA): TGCGCCAGCAGCCAAATAAACCCAGCGGGCGGCCACAATGAGCAGTTCTTC. As protein: CASSQINPAGGHNEQFF.

This chain connects TRBV19 to TRBJ1-5, with unresolved D. Germline assignment: CDR1 LNHDA and CDR2 SQIVND (reference sequence). Trimming shortened V by 7 bases and J by 0 bases, and 13 bases separated the two germline ends. The CDR3 length is 15 residues. As DNA, the CDR3 is TGTGCCAGTATGAGCGGGCAGTATAGCAATCAGCCCCAGCATTTT. It yields the protein CASMSGQYSNQPQHF. The entire variable domain, with the rest obtained from reference TRBV19 and TRBJ1-5, is as follows: DGGITQSPKYLFRKEGQNVTLSCEQNLNHDAMYWYRQDPGQGLRLIYYSQIVNDFQKGDIAEGYSVSREKKESFPLTVTSAQKNPTAFYLCASMSGQYSNQPQHFGDGTRLSIL.

The V and J genes are TRBV5-1 and TRBJ2-5; D is unclear. CDR1 is SGHRS, CDR2 YFSETQ, per germline. This CDR3 has 14 residues. Trimming removed 6 bases at V and 3 bases at J, with 15 bases between. DNA of the CDR3: TGCGCCAGCAAAAATGGGCAGGTAAAAGAGACCCAGTACTTC. Its translation is CASKNGQVKETQYF.